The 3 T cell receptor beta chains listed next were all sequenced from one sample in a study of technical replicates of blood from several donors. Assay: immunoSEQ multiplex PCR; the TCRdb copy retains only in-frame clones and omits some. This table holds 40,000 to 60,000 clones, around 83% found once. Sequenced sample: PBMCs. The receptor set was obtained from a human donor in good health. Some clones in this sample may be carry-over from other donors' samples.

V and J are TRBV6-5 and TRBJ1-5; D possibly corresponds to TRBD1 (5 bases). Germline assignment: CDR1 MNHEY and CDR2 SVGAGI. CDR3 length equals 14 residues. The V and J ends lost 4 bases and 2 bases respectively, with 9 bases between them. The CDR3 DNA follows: TGTGCCAGCAGTTCGGACACGGGCAATCAGCCCCAGCATTTT. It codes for CASSSDTGNQPQHF.

CDR3 sequence: CASSQTTVYNSPLHF. CDR3 DNA: TGTGCCAGCAGTCAAACGACAGTCTATAATTCACCCCTCCACTTT. This chain joins TRBV7-2 and TRBJ1-6; perhaps TRBD1 as D (5 bases). The CDR3 has 15 amino acids. Germline CDR1 and CDR2: SGHTA and FQGNSA. With 6 bases removed from V and 3 bases from J, the gap between germline ends came to 12 bases.

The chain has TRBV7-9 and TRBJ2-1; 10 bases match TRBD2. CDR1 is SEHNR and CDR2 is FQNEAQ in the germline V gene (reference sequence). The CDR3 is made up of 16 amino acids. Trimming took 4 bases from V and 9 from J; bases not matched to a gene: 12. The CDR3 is CASSSRSGGGRTEQFF. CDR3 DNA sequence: TGTGCCAGCAGCTCCCGGAGCGGGGGGGGCCGGACTGAGCAGTTCTTC.